A single sample gave rise to the 9 T cell receptor beta chains below, sequenced in a study of CD8+ T cells in alopecia areata. Treatment specified: oral pan-JAK inhibitor, 5-10 mg twice daily. Reverse transcribed after extraction, RNA yielded cDNA as the sequencing template. Here immunoSEQ multiplex PCR was the method, and the copy in TCRdb shows in-frame clones only, minus some. The sample carries 150,000 to 200,000 clones, 58% recorded once. The material sequenced was CD4+ T cells sorted from blood, taken around week 55, from a patient treated with tofacitinib. These receptors were taken from a human donor with alopecia areata.

This rearrangement joins TRBV5-1 to TRBJ2-5; no firm D call. The CDR3 extends over 12 amino acids. V lost 3 bases to trimming and J lost 5 bases, with 8 bases between them. The germline gives CDR1 SGHRS, CDR2 YFSETQ. DNA for the CDR3: TGCGCCAGCAGCTCTACACGGGAGACCCAGTACTTC. Protein sequence: CASSSTRETQYF.

V and J are TRBV6-5 and TRBJ1-5; D is ambiguous. Germline CDR1 reads MNHEY; CDR2 reads SVGAGI. V lost 2 bases and J 0 bases, leaving 8 bases between the germline ends. The CDR3 spans 15 residues. For the CDR3, the DNA is TGTGCCAGCAGTTACACACATTATAGCAATCAGCCCCAGCATTTT. Encoded protein: CASSYTHYSNQPQHF.

A single count supports this clone. The chain joins TRBV29-1 to TRBJ2-7; perhaps TRBD1 as D (5 bases). Trimming removed 6 bases from V and 1 base from J, with 16 bases in between. The CDR3 contains 14 residues. CDR1 is SQVTM and CDR2 is ANQGSEA in the germline V gene. CDR3 sequence (DNA): TGCAGCGTAGTAGGTCTCACAGGATCCTACGAGCAGTACTTC. This gives the protein CSVVGLTGSYEQYF.

The V call is TRBV7-3, the J call TRBJ2-7; TRBD1 matches at 9 bases. V lost 5 bases, J lost 6 bases, and 5 bases stayed unmatched. CDR3 length equals 13 residues. Germline CDR1 and CDR2: SGHTA and FQGTGA. This CDR3 reads CASSQGQGSEQYF. CDR3 DNA sequence: TGTGCCAGCAGCCAAGGACAGGGGAGCGAGCAGTACTTC. The whole variable domain, remainder taken from reference TRBV7-3 and TRBJ2-7, is GAGVSQTPSNKVTEKGKYVELRCDPISGHTALYWYRQSLGQGPEFLIYFQGTGAADDSGLPNDRFFAVRPEGSVSTLKIQRTERGDSAVYLCASSQGQGSEQYFGPGTRLTVT.

The chain couples TRBV2 to TRBJ2-1, with D possibly matching TRBD2 (5 bases). CDR3 length: 13 amino acids. Germline V lookup: CDR1 SNHLY, CDR2 FYNNEI. V dropped 7 bases and J dropped 4 bases, with 11 bases sitting between them. CDR3 protein: CASIRTGYNEQFF. CDR3 in DNA: TGTGCCAGCATCCGAACGGGGTACAATGAGCAGTTCTTC.

The chain couples TRBV7-2 to TRBJ2-3, with 14 bases lining up with TRBD2. J lost 3 bases, V lost 4 bases, and 3 bases had no gene match. The CDR3 sequence is 16 residues long. Germline-derived CDR1 and CDR2 are SGHTA and FQGNSA. Written as DNA, the CDR3 is TGTGCCAGCAGCTCGGGACTAGCGGGGGCTACAGATACGCAGTATTTT. As protein: CASSSGLAGATDTQYF. Full variable domain (remainder filled in from reference TRBV7-2 and TRBJ2-3): GAGVSQSPSNKVTEKGKDVELRCDPISGHTALYWYRQSLGQGLEFLIYFQGNSAPDKSGLPSDRFSAERTGGSVSTLTIQRTQQEDSAVYLCASSSGLAGATDTQYFGPGTRLTVL.

CDR3 sequence: CASSSGGSSNQPQHF. CDR3 nucleotides: TGTGCCAGCAGCTCCGGAGGGAGCAGTAATCAGCCCCAGCATTTT. The chain combines TRBV5-4 with TRBJ1-5; D remains ambiguous. There are 15 residues in the CDR3. Trimming removed 3 bases from V and 4 bases from J, with 14 bases in between. Germline CDR1 is SGHNT and CDR2 is YYREEE (reference sequence). Full variable domain (rest looked up from reference TRBV5-4 and TRBJ1-5): ETGVTQSPTHLIKTRGQQVTLRCSSQSGHNTVSWYQQALGQGPQFIFQYYREEENGRGNFPPRFSGLQFPNYSSELNVNALELDDSALYLCASSSGGSSNQPQHFGDGTRLSIL.

This sequence joins TRBV7-9 and TRBJ2-7; perhaps TRBD1 as D (5 bases). Looked up from germline, CDR1 is SEHNR and CDR2 is FQNEAQ (reference sequence). Trimming stripped 1 base from V and 3 bases from J, with 10 bases between. This CDR3 comprises 14 residues. CDR3 amino acids: CASSLGTGIYEQYF. The CDR3 bases are TGTGCCAGCAGCTTAGGAACAGGTATCTACGAGCAGTACTTC.

This clone has a handful of counts. Other DNA sequences within the sample encode an identical CDR3. V is TRBV29-1 and J is TRBJ1-1; TRBD1 aligns across 9 bases. V lost 6 bases to trimming and J lost 1 base; unmatched junction nucleotides: 3. Per the germline V gene, CDR1 is SQVTM and CDR2 is ANQGSEA. The CDR3 totals 13 residues. CDR3 DNA sequence: TGCAGCGTAAAGGGACAGGGGAACACTGAAGCTTTCTTT. It codes for CSVKGQGNTEAFF.